This T cell receptor beta chain was observed in a study of OX40 agonist ivuxolimab in advanced cancers. For the study at large: Averaging roughly 60 years in age, with a range of roughly 20 to 79, the cohort was approximately 87% male. Overall study results and limits: At 0.1 to 3.0 mg/kg, clonal expansion of CD4+ and CD8+ blood T cells had occurred by week 6. Specificity for antigen went undetermined in the expanded peripheral T cells.

This CDR3 comprises 15 residues. V was pared by 1 base and J by 4 bases, with 4 bases of the junction left unmatched. The V gene's germline CDR1 is SGDLS and CDR2 YYNGEE. As regards this clone: Its specificity is not known.

Assay used: immunoSEQ multiplex PCR; TCRdb lists only in-frame clones, some missing. The table includes about 100,000 clones, 91% detected once. The chain couples TRBV9 to TRBJ2-1; 8 nucleotides line up with TRBD2. The sample here was CD4+ or CD8+ T cells sorted from blood, taken in a trial of the OX40 agonist ivuxolimab. This clonotype originated in an adult with an advanced solid tumor such as melanoma, head and neck, liver or kidney cancer. The CDR3 DNA sequence: TGTGCCAGCAGCGTATTGGGCGGGAGGTACAATGAGCAGTTCTTC. Protein: CASSVLGGRYNEQFF.